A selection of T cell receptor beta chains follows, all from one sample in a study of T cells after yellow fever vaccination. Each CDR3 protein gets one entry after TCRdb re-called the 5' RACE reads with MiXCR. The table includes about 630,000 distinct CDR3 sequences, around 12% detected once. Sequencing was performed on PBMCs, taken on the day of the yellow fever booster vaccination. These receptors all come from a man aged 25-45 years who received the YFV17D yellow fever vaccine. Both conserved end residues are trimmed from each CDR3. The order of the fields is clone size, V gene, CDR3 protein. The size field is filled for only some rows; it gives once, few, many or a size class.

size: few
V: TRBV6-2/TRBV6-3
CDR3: ASRRDTSGATQY

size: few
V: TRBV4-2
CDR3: ASSQDNRDTQY

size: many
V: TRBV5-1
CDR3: ASSLAWTGSYEQY

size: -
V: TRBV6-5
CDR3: ASSYSPANSYEQY

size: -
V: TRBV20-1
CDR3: RGASTNEKLF

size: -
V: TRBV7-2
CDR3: ASSPMTSGRAGSEQF

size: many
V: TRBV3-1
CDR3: ASSPLGDGYT

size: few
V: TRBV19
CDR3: ASRDRTSGKETQY

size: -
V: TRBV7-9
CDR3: ASNPSLGSSYNEQF

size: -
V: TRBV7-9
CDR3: ASSIRGSPLH

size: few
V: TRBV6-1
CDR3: ASLGGVPGQPQH

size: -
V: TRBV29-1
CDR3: SVFRDSPSYEQY

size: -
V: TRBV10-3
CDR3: AIRGGGRDGELF

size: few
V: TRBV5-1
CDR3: ASSPLGTVKSGYT

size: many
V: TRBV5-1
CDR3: ASSLGQGAFYEQY

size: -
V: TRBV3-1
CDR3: ASSSVRGTEAF

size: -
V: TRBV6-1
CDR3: ASIPRGVRGTYGYT

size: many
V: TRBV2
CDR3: ATFGQATSAKAYEQY

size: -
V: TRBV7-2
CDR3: ASSRGGQGGQQY

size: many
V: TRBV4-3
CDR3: ASSEQRSSYEQY

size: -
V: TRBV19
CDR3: ASTDSANYGYT

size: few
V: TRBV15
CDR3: ATSSGQTSTDTQY